One TCR beta chain is described in this entry. Its antigen is undetermined. Treatment locations for all participants with HIV were in the United States. The cryopreserved samples used held 1-10 million PBMC prior to extraction of DNA. These data come from a study of long-term antiretroviral therapy in people with HIV. About the study: Initial samples were collected about a decade before the 2015 immediate-ART recommendation. Study-level findings and limits: Data on ART adherence, viral resistance or therapy changes were unavailable.

CDR1 is MNHEY and CDR2 is SMNVEV in the germline V gene (reference sequence). V was cut by 6 bases and J by 0 bases, with 15 bases left in between. This CDR3 contains 16 residues. With survey level as its setting, the immunoSEQ assay was v3.0. Data came from immunoSEQ multiplex PCR; TCRdb stores just in-frame clones and leaves some out. Of around 17,000 clones in the sample, 88% were seen once. This sequence originates from a man in his fifties or sixties with HIV. The sample here was unsorted PBMCs, taken 6.9 years after starting antiretroviral therapy. The chain employs TRBV27 and TRBJ1-3; weak D call: TRBD1 (5 bases). As DNA, the CDR3 is TGTGCCAGCAGAGCTGGGACTTACCCCTCTGGAAACACCATATATTTT. Protein product: CASRAGTYPSGNTIYF.